These 27 T cell receptor beta chains were all obtained from the same sample, sequenced in a study of blood T cell repertoires in COVID-19 (dated by TCRdb to 2020 to 2021). The library was produced with the immunoSEQ multiplex PCR assay. As stored in TCRdb, this immuneACCESS dataset retains in-frame rearrangements with V and J assigned. A fraction of the clones does not appear; measured against another copy, unresolved V genes explain less than half of the discrepancy, and the remainder lacks a known reason. The sample records tens of thousands of clones, approximately 83% of which are singletons. The ten top clones hold roughly a tenth of the sample. Sequencing was carried out using peripheral blood. The receptors here all came from a man at least 80 years old with COVID-19, enrolled during active disease.

V is TRBV7-2 and J is TRBJ1-5, with D possibly being TRBD1 (6 bases). The CDR3 runs to 13 residues. From germline, CDR1 is SGHTA and CDR2 FQGNSA. Between the trimmed V and J ends, which lost 6 bases and 5 bases, there was a span of 11 bases. The CDR3 DNA is TGTGCCAGCAGTTTGGACAGTCATCAGCCCCAGCATTTT. Its protein is CASSLDSHQPQHF.

The chain has TRBV6-5 and TRBJ1-3; D not certain. Trimming cost V 1 base and J 0 bases, with 10 bases left between them. The CDR3 has 16 amino acids. Germline assignment: CDR1 MNHEY and CDR2 SVGAGI. The CDR3 nucleotides are TGTGCCAGCAGTTACTTCAGGAAGAGCTCTGGAAACACCATATATTTT. Encoded protein: CASSYFRKSSGNTIYF.

The chain links TRBV5-1 to TRBJ2-2; no clear D. This CDR3 region has 15 residues. V dropped 0 bases and J dropped 1 base, with 7 bases sitting between them. The germline V gene has CDR1 SGHRS and CDR2 YFSETQ. This CDR3 reads CASSLANRNTGELFF. The CDR3 DNA reads TGCGCCAGCAGCTTGGCCAATAGGAACACCGGGGAGCTGTTTTTT.

V and J are TRBV29-1 and TRBJ2-3; 9 bases align to TRBD2. The CDR3 runs to 15 residues. J was trimmed by 0 bases and V by 6 bases; bases with no gene match: 7. Germline-derived CDR1 and CDR2 are SQVTM and ANQGSEA. CDR3 nucleotide sequence: TGCAGCGTCGCCTCGCGGGGGGGTAGCACAGATACGCAGTATTTT. It codes for CSVASRGGSTDTQYF.

The gene calls are TRBV6-5 and TRBJ2-2, with 7 bases fitting TRBD1. The trim removed 2 bases at V and 8 bases at J, leaving 8 bases unmatched. The CDR3 runs to 15 residues. From germline, CDR1 is MNHEY and CDR2 SVGAGI. This CDR3 is CASSYGTVQTGELFF. The CDR3 DNA reads TGTGCCAGCAGTTACGGGACAGTTCAGACTGGGGAGCTGTTTTTT.

J is TRBJ2-2 and V is TRBV10-3, with TRBD1 identical over 8 bases. CDR1 is ENHRY, CDR2 SYGVKD, per germline. CDR3 length equals 16 residues. The V gene end was trimmed by 5 bases and the J gene end by 1 base; junction bases not matched to a gene: 6. The CDR3 DNA follows: TGTGCCATCAGTATCTCGGGACAGGAGAACACCGGGGAGCTGTTTTTT. Encoded protein: CAISISGQENTGELFF.

The gene calls are TRBV6-6 and TRBJ2-5; D unresolved. Between the trimmed V and J ends, which lost 0 bases and 5 bases, there was a span of 7 bases. The V gene's germline CDR1 is MNHNY and CDR2 SVGAGI (reference sequence). The CDR3 contains 13 residues. The chain's CDR3 is CASSYSRLETQYF. DNA for the CDR3: TGTGCCAGCAGTTACTCGAGGTTGGAGACCCAGTACTTC.

The chain uses TRBV14 and TRBJ2-5; no clear D. The CDR3 spans 16 residues. V lost 0 bases and J 5 bases, leaving 16 bases between the germline ends. Germline CDR1 reads SGHDN; CDR2 reads FVKESK. CDR3 sequence reads: CASSQELLVNGETQYF. CDR3 nucleotide sequence: TGTGCCAGCAGCCAAGAACTGCTAGTTAACGGGGAGACCCAGTACTTC.

This sequence joins TRBV7-8 and TRBJ2-7, with 10 bases fitting TRBD1. The CDR3 totals 19 residues. After removal of 1 base from V and 4 bases from J, the junction contained 16 bases not matched to a gene. Germline V gene sequence: CDR1 SGHVS, CDR2 FQNEAQ. The CDR3 DNA follows: TGTGCCAGCAGCTTAGGAGGGGACAGGGGAGGACTAGCTTTTTACGAGCAGTACGTC. It specifies CASSLGGDRGGLAFYEQYV.

The V gene is TRBV19, the J gene TRBJ1-2, with D tentatively TRBD1 (6 bases). With 4 bases removed from V and 6 bases from J, the gap between germline ends came to 6 bases. Germline loops: CDR1 LNHDA, CDR2 SQIVND (reference sequence). The CDR3 loop spans 11 amino acids. CDR3 DNA sequence: TGTGCCAGTAGTAAGGGGGATGGCTACACCTTC. It codes for CASSKGDGYTF.

In this sample, this clone turned up a few times. The chain couples TRBV6-5 to TRBJ2-7; D possibly corresponds to TRBD2 (5 bases). The germline gives CDR1 MNHEY, CDR2 SVGAGI. The ends were cut back, 2 bases at V and 0 bases at J, with 5 bases in the middle. The CDR3 has 13 residues. Written as DNA, the CDR3 is TGTGCCAGCAGTTACGGACTCTCCTACGAGCAGTACGTC. Protein product: CASSYGLSYEQYV.

The chain carries TRBV5-4 and TRBJ2-5; TRBD2 matches 10 bases. This CDR3 comprises 15 residues. Germline lookup yields CDR1 SGHNT and CDR2 YYREEE (reference sequence). The V and J ends lost 2 bases and 5 bases, in that order; junction bases with no gene match: 6. CDR3 DNA: TGTGCCAGCAGCTTAGGACTAGCGGAGGGGGAGACCCAGTACTTC. Encoded protein: CASSLGLAEGETQYF.

The genes are TRBV19 and TRBJ2-6, with 11 bases that match TRBD2. V dropped 5 bases and J dropped 0; count of bases not matched to a gene: 9. Germline V gene lookup returns CDR1 LNHDA and CDR2 SQIVND (reference sequence). This CDR3 is built from 19 residues. CDR3 region: CASSPSGLAALSGANVLTF. CDR3 nucleotides: TGTGCCAGTAGTCCTTCGGGACTAGCGGCGCTCTCTGGGGCCAACGTCCTGACTTTC.

V gene TRBV2 combines with J gene TRBJ2-1; the match to TRBD2 covers 12 bases. CDR1 SNHLY and CDR2 FYNNEI come from the germline V gene. This CDR3 has 15 residues. V lost 0 bases to trimming and J lost 9 bases; unmatched junction nucleotides: 3. CDR3 nucleotide sequence: TGTGCCAGCAGTGAAGCGTGGACTAGCGGGGTTGAGCAGTTCTTC. It codes for CASSEAWTSGVEQFF.

The chain has TRBV28 and TRBJ1-1; 8 nucleotides match TRBD1. V was clipped by 5 bases and J by 5 bases; unmatched bases: 4. In germline, CDR1 is MDHEN, CDR2 SYDVKM. This CDR3 has 13 amino acids. CDR3 sequence (DNA): TGTGCCAGCAGTACAGGGGGATTAACTGAAGCTTTCTTT. This translates into CASSTGGLTEAFF.

The V call is TRBV5-8, the J call TRBJ1-2, with a weak D call TRBD1 (5 bases). The CDR3 contains 17 residues. V gave up 0 bases and J gave up 4 bases, with 19 bases separating them. The V gene's germline CDR1 is SGHTS and CDR2 YDEGEE. CDR3 DNA: TGTGCCAGCAGCTTGGTCGTGGGCCCAACAGGAATCTATGGCTACACCTTC. It is translated as CASSLVVGPTGIYGYTF.

This clone was seen only a few times. The J gene is TRBJ2-6, the V gene TRBV18, with a possible D match to TRBD1 (6 bases). From germline, CDR1 is KGHSH and CDR2 LQKENI. This CDR3 comprises 16 residues. Trimming left V 2 bases short and J 2 bases short, with 10 bases between. CDR3 bases: TGTGCCAGCTCACCATCTACAGGGCCTGGGGCCAACGTCCTGACTTTC. Residues: CASSPSTGPGANVLTF.

This clone was seen once. The V and J genes are TRBV18 and TRBJ1-4; TRBD1 matches at 10 bases. Germline V gives CDR1 KGHSH, CDR2 LQKENI. The V and J ends lost 3 bases and 6 bases, in that order; junction bases with no gene match: 1. CDR3 length: 14 residues. The CDR3 DNA is TGTGCCAGCTCACCCGGGACAGGGGATGAAAAACTGTTTTTT. Encoded protein: CASSPGTGDEKLFF.

J is TRBJ1-4 and V is TRBV19, with TRBD1 as a possible D gene (6 bases). The CDR3 covers 15 residues. V was trimmed by 5 bases and J by 8 bases, leaving 18 bases between them. The germline V gene has CDR1 LNHDA and CDR2 SQIVND (reference sequence). CDR3 in amino acids: CASSAGTGGPEKLFF. The CDR3 DNA is TGTGCCAGTAGTGCAGGGACGGGGGGCCCGGAAAAACTGTTTTTT.

CDR3 region: CATSRDRGRGMNTEAFF. The CDR3 DNA reads as TGTGCCACCAGCAGAGATAGGGGCAGGGGCATGAACACTGAAGCTTTCTTT. The V call is TRBV15, the J call TRBJ1-1; tentative D call: TRBD1 (6 bases). Germline V gene lookup returns CDR1 LNHNV and CDR2 YYDKDF (reference sequence). The length of the CDR3 is 17 residues. V lost 0 bases to trimming and J lost 0 bases, with 14 bases between them.

This clone came up once. The gene calls are TRBV7-2 and TRBJ2-7, with TRBD2 matching 7 bases. Germline assignment: CDR1 SGHTA and CDR2 FQGNSA. V was clipped by 4 bases and J by 4 bases; unmatched bases: 4. The CDR3 spans 13 residues. The CDR3 here is CASSSDGRYEQYF. CDR3 bases: TGTGCCAGCAGCTCGGACGGGAGGTACGAGCAGTACTTC.

This clone was detected only once. This sequence joins TRBV30 and TRBJ2-2, with 7 bases identical to TRBD1. This CDR3 contains 14 residues. Germline CDR1 and CDR2: GTSNPN and SVGIG (reference sequence). After removal of 1 base from V and 4 bases from J, the junction contained 3 bases not matched to a gene. CDR3 in amino acids: CAWSGQGGTGELFF. The DNA of the CDR3 is TGTGCCTGGAGTGGACAGGGCGGCACCGGGGAGCTGTTTTTT.

The gene calls are TRBV2 and TRBJ1-2; TRBD1 aligns across 8 bases. This CDR3 has 14 amino acids. Germline-derived CDR1 and CDR2 are SNHLY and FYNNEI. Germline trimming cut 6 bases from V and 2 bases from J; bases unmatched to any gene: 5. The CDR3 here is CASRSGTGNYGYTF. The CDR3 DNA is TGTGCCAGCAGGTCCGGGACAGGCAACTATGGCTACACCTTC.

V gene TRBV15 combines with J gene TRBJ1-5, with 7 bases aligning to TRBD1. The CDR3 has 15 residues. The germline V gene encodes CDR1 LNHNV and CDR2 YYDKDF (reference sequence). The junction had 8 bases not matched to a gene; V was cut back by 0 bases and J by 9 bases. CDR3 sequence reads: CATSREGTAIAPQHF. CDR3 coding DNA: TGTGCCACCAGCAGAGAAGGGACAGCGATAGCGCCCCAGCATTTT.

The CDR3 here is CGTSEQETQYF. CDR3 bases: TGCGGAACTAGCGAACAAGAGACCCAGTACTTC. The genes are TRBV10-2 and TRBJ2-5, with 7 bases that match TRBD2. The CDR3 has 11 residues. CDR1 and CDR2 (germline): WSHSY, SAAADI.

The chain links TRBV18 to TRBJ1-5, with D possibly being TRBD1 (5 bases). Trimming left V 4 bases short and J 1 base short, with 17 bases between. Per the germline V gene, CDR1 is KGHSH and CDR2 is LQKENI. This CDR3 contains 17 residues. The DNA for the CDR3 is TGTGCCAGCTCACAGATATTTTCAGGGAAGAGCAATCAGCCCCAGCATTTT. Its translation is CASSQIFSGKSNQPQHF. The full variable domain, completed using reference TRBV18 and TRBJ1-5, is NAGVMQNPRHLVRRRGQEARLRCSPMKGHSHVYWYRQLPEEGLKFMVYLQKENIIDESGMPKERFSAEFPKEGPSILRIQQVVRGDSAAYFCASSQIFSGKSNQPQHFGDGTRLSIL.

The chain joins TRBV29-1 to TRBJ2-3, with D possibly being TRBD2 (6 bases). Germline assignment: CDR1 SQVTM and CDR2 ANQGSEA. The V end lost 6 bases, the J end lost 0 bases, and 16 bases lay between the germline ends. This CDR3 is built from 15 residues. CDR3 sequence (DNA): TGCAGCGTGGATCCAGCGGGTACTAGCACAGATACGCAGTATTTT. It yields the protein CSVDPAGTSTDTQYF.